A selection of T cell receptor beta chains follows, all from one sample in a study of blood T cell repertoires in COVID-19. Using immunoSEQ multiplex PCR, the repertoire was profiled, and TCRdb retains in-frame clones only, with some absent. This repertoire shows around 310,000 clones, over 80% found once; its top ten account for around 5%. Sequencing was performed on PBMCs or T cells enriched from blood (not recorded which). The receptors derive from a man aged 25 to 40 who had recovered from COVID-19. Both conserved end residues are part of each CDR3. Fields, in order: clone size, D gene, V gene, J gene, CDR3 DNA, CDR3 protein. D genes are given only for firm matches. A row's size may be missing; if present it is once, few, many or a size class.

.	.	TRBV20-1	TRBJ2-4	TGCAGTGCTAGGCCTATTCACATTCAGTACTTC	CSARPIHIQYF
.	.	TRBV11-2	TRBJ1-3	TGTGCCAGCAGCTTAGCCACAGGCGGCGGAAACACCATATATTTT	CASSLATGGGNTIYF
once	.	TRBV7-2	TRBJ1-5	TGTGCCAGCAGCCCCAGGGTGAGTGGAAGTCAGCCCCAGCATTTT	CASSPRVSGSQPQHF
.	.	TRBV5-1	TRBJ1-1	TGCGCCAGCAGCTTGGGACAGCCCCAGGGCGAAGCTTTCTTT	CASSLGQPQGEAFF
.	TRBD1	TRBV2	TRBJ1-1	TGTGCCAGCAGTGAGACAGGGGAAGCTTTCTTT	CASSETGEAFF
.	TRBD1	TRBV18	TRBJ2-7	TGTGCCAGCTCACCCGGACAGGGAGCCGCCTACGAGCAGTACTTC	CASSPGQGAAYEQYF
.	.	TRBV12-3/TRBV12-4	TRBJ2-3	TGTGCCAGCAGACGACAGAATACAGATACGCAGTATTTT	CASRRQNTDTQYF
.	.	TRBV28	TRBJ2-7	TGTGCCAGCAGTTCCGTCGGGGAGGAGCAGTACTTC	CASSSVGEEQYF
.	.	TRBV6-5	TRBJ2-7	TGTGCCAGCAGTACTCATTGGGAGACCTACGAGCAGTACTTC	CASSTHWETYEQYF
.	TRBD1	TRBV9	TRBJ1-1	TGTGCCAGCAGCGCATACTTCCCAGGGGGCACTGAAGCTTTCTTT	CASSAYFPGGTEAFF
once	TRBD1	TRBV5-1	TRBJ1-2	TGCGCCAGCAGCTTGGATCCAGGGGGCGGGTCTAACTATGGCTACACCTTC	CASSLDPGGGSNYGYTF
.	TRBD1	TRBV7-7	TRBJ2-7	TGTGCCAGCAGCGGACGCGGGACAGGGCACTACGAGCAGTACTTC	CASSGRGTGHYEQYF
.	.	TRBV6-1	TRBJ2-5	TGTGCCAGCAGTGAAGAGGTGGACAGCCATCAAGAGACCCAGTACTTC	CASSEEVDSHQETQYF
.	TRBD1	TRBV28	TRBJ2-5	TGTGCCAGCAGGACAGGGGTCTTGGAGACCCAGTACTTC	CASRTGVLETQYF
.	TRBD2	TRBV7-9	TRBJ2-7	TGTGCCAGCAGCTCTCCTAGCGGGGTCCTCAGCTCCTACGAGCAGTACTTC	CASSSPSGVLSSYEQYF
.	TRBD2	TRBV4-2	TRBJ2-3	TGTGCCAGCAGCCAAGGGGATAGCGGGGGTGCGCCGGCAGATACGCAGTATTTT	CASSQGDSGGAPADTQYF
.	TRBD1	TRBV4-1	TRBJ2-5	TGCGCCAGCAGCCTCACAGGGGGGAGTCCCCAAGAGACCCAGTACTTC	CASSLTGGSPQETQYF
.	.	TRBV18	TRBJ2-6	TGTGCCAGCTCAACCTCACAGAACTCTGGGGCCAACGTCCTGACTTTC	CASSTSQNSGANVLTF
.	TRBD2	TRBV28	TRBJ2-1	TGTGCCAGCAGGGCTCGGGGGGGCGTAGTTAATGAGCAGTTCTTC	CASRARGGVVNEQFF
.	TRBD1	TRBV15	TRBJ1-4	TGTGCCACCAGCATCACCAGGGGGCTATCTAATGAAAAACTGTTTTTT	CATSITRGLSNEKLFF
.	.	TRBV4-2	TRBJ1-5	TGTGCCAGCAGCCAAGACGGGACTTTTAGGGGATATAGCAATCAGCCCCAGCATTTT	CASSQDGTFRGYSNQPQHF
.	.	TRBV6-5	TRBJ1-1	TGTGCCAGCAGTTACTCGGGGAGGGAAGCTTTCTTT	CASSYSGREAFF
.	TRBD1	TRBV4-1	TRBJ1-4	TGCGCCAGCAGCCAAGCGGCTGGGACAGCAGCTGGAAAACTGTTTTTT	CASSQAAGTAAGKLFF
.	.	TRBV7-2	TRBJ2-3	TGTGCCAGCAGCTCCCTCCCCGGTATACCGCATTTT	CASSSLPGIPHF
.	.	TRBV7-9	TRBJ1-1	TGTGCCAGCAGCTTATCCGGGGGGAACACTGAAGCTTTCTTT	CASSLSGGNTEAFF
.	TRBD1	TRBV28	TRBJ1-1	TGTGCCAGCAGTTTACCAGGGGGCGGGAGAGGGACTGAAGCTTTCTTT	CASSLPGGGRGTEAFF
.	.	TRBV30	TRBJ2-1	TGTGCCTGGAGTGGGACAGCTTCCTACAATGAGCAGTTCTTC	CAWSGTASYNEQFF
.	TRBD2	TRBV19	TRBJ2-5	TGTGCCAGTAGTACCCAGTGGGGCGGGGGGGAGACCCAGTACTTC	CASSTQWGGGETQYF
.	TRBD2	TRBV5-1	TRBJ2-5	TGCGCCAGCAGCCCTAATAGCGGGAGGGAGACCCAGTACTTC	CASSPNSGRETQYF
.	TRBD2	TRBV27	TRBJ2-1	TGTGCCAGCAGTTCGACTAGCGGGGGGGCCTACAATGAGCAGTTCTTC	CASSSTSGGAYNEQFF
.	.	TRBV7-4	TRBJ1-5	TGTGCCAGCAGCTCCCACCTCAGGGGTCGGGCAGTTCAGCCCCAGCATTTT	CASSSHLRGRAVQPQHF
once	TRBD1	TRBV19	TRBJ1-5	TGTGCCAGTAGTACCCTCAGGGGGCCCAAAACAGGCATTAGCAATCAGCCCCAGCATTTT	CASSTLRGPKTGISNQPQHF
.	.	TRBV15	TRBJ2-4	TGTGCCACCAGCAGCCCCCGGGCGGGGGCGGGGAACATTCAGTACTTC	CATSSPRAGAGNIQYF
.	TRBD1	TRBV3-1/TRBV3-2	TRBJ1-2	TGTGCCAGCAGCCAAGATCAGGAGACAGGGTTCTATGGCTACACCTTC	CASSQDQETGFYGYTF
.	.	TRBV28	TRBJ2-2	TGTGCCAGCAGTTTTAGGGGTACCGGGGAGCTGTTTTTT	CASSFRGTGELFF
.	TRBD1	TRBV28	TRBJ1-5	TGTGCCAGCAGTTACGACAGGGAACAGCCCCAGCATTTT	CASSYDREQPQHF
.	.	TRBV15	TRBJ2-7	TGTGCCACCAGCGCTGGCACGAGAGGCTACGAGCAGTACTTC	CATSAGTRGYEQYF
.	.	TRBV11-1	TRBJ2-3	TGTGCCAGCAGCTTAGAGGGGGGGTACACAGATACGCAGTATTTT	CASSLEGGYTDTQYF
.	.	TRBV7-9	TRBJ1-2	TGTGCCAGCAGCTTAGACGCAGGGGTTGACTATGGCTACACCTTC	CASSLDAGVDYGYTF
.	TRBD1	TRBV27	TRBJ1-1	TGTGCCAGCAGCCCTGGGACAGGGTTCACTGAAGCTTTCTTT	CASSPGTGFTEAFF
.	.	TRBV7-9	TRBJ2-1	TGTGCCCTGCTTCTGAGAAATGAGCAGTTCTTC	CALLLRNEQFF
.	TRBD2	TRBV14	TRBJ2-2	TGTGCCAGCAGGCCAAGCATCCTAGCGGGGGGGCTTGGCGGGGAGCTGTTTTTT	CASRPSILAGGLGGELFF
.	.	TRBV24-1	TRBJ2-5	TGTGCCACCGAAGGACACAACCAAGAGACCCAGTACTTC	CATEGHNQETQYF
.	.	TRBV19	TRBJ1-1	TGTGCCAGTAGTCCAGACGCCGACTTCACTGAAGCTTTCTTT	CASSPDADFTEAFF
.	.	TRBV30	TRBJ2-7	TGTGCCTGGAGAACAGACCTTTACGAGCAGTACTTC	CAWRTDLYEQYF
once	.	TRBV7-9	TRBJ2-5	TGTGCCAGCAGCTTAGCGGGGGGAACAGAGACCCAGTACTTC	CASSLAGGTETQYF
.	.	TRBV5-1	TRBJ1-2	TGCGCCAGCAGCTTGCGGGGAATTGATTATGGCTACACCTTC	CASSLRGIDYGYTF
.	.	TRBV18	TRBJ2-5	TGTGCCAGCTCACGAGACCAGGGTTCACAAGAGACCCAGTACTTC	CASSRDQGSQETQYF
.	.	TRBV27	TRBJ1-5	TGTGCCAGCAGTTTTTGGGCCGGTAGCAATCAGCCCCAGCATTTT	CASSFWAGSNQPQHF
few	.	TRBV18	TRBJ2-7	TGTGCCAGCTCACCAGGGGAGGCGACCTCCTACGAGCAGTACTTC	CASSPGEATSYEQYF
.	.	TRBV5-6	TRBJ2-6	TGTGCCAGCAATGAGAGACTCTCTGGGGCCAACGTCCTGACTTTC	CASNERLSGANVLTF
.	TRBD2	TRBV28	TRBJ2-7	TGTGCCAGCAGTCCTACGGGACTAGCGGGGAGCTCCTACGAGCAGTACTTC	CASSPTGLAGSSYEQYF
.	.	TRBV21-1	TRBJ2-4	TGTGCCAGCAGCAAAGCGGGGGGGCAGAACATTCAGTACTTC	CASSKAGGQNIQYF
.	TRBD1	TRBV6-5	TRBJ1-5	TGTGCCAGCAGACATGGACAGGGTAGCAATCAGCCCCAGCATTTT	CASRHGQGSNQPQHF
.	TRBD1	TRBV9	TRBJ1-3	TGTGCCAGCAGCCCCGGCGCAGGGGGAGGAAACACCATATATTTT	CASSPGAGGGNTIYF